The clone carrying this TCR beta chain was seen at least ten times. The data are from a study of blood T cells in healthy people across ages. The second PCR ran about 6 to 11 cycles with a sample-barcoded 5' primer and J-beta primers. TCRdb reanalysed the 5' RACE reads using MiXCR and keeps one entry per CDR3 protein. The data hold 1.5 million to 2 million distinct CDR3 sequences, with around half observed a single time. Germline CDR1 is MDHEN and CDR2 is SYDVKM. The CDR3 length is 14 residues. With V trimmed by 1 base and J by 3 bases, 1 base remained unmatched. Peripheral blood was drawn, approximately 9.4 milliliters per donor.

Sequencing used blood. The receptor's source is a woman aged 40-49 years in good health. The chain recombines TRBV28 with TRBJ2-7, with 9 nucleotides matching TRBD1. The CDR3 is CASSLLGQGYEQYF. CDR3 DNA: TGTGCCAGCAGTTTATTGGGACAGGGCTACGAGCAGTACTTC.